This T cell receptor beta chain was found in a study of neurological immune-mediated disorders. Looked up from germline, CDR1 is DFQATT and CDR2 is SNEGSKA (reference sequence). The length of the CDR3 is 15 residues. V shed 2 bases, J shed 1 base, and the junction held 8 bases outside the gene matches. The study built sorted libraries from 800,000 to 1,000,000 CD4+ or CD8+ T cells. Notes on the study in general: Multiple sclerosis patients had less TCR clonal expansion than even healthy controls, unlike HTLV-1-associated myelopathy.

This clonotype is deemed medium-sized. Its antigen is unknown. The cDNA was synthesized by means of template-switch 5'RACE, which was carried out with 10-nucleotide random UMIs. Every sequencing run gave over 170 million TCR-beta sequences, taken from 15-18 subjects. TCRdb re-called the 5' RACE reads through MiXCR, storing one row per CDR3 protein. Counted here are 35,000 to 45,000 distinct CDR3 sequences, approximately 10% occurring once; the ten biggest clones make up 3.9%. Sequencing was performed on CD4+ T cells from blood. This TCR was sampled from a woman in her thirties with HTLV-1-associated myelopathy (HAM/TSP). The chain joins TRBV20-1 to TRBJ2-7, with 7 positions matching TRBD1. CDR3 loop: CSARLPGGRSYEQYF. In nucleotides, the CDR3 is TGCAGTGCTAGACTCCCAGGGGGTCGGTCCTACGAGCAGTACTTC.